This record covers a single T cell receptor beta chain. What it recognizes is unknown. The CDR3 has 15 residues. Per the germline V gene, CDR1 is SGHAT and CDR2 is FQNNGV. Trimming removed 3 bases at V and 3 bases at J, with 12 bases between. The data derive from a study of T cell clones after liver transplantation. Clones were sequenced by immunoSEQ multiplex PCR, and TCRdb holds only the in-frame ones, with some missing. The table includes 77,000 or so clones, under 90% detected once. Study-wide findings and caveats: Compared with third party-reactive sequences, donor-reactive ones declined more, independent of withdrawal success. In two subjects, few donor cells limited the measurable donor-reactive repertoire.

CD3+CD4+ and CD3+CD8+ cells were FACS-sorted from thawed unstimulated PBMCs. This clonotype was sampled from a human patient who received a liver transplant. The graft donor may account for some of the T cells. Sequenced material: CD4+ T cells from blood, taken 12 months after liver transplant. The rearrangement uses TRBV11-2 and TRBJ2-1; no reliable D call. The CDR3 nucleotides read TGTGCCAGCAGCTTCCGGACCGGAAACTACAATGAGCAGTTCTTC. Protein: CASSFRTGNYNEQFF.